Below are 15 T cell receptor beta chains sequenced from a single sample in a study of type 1 regulatory T cells. TCRdb reprocessed the reads via MiXCR and lists one record per CDR3 protein. Of 75,000 to 100,000 distinct CDR3 sequences detected, around a third appear once; the ten largest clones hold less than 2.5%. The sample consisted of CD4+ T cells, either the whole sample or a sorted fraction (not recorded which). Receptors originate from a human donor in good health.

This clonotype was seen a few times. This chain connects TRBV7-9 to TRBJ2-2; 10 bases line up with TRBD2. Germline V gives CDR1 SEHNR, CDR2 FQNEAQ (reference sequence). Trimming at V came to 7 bases and at J to 6 bases, leaving 20 bases not matched to a gene. The CDR3 spans 19 residues. CDR3 DNA sequence: TGTGCCAGCATCGCGGGCCCTAGCGGGAGCGGAGTCGGGGCCGGGGAGCTGTTTTTT. Translation: CASIAGPSGSGVGAGELFF. Supplemented by reference TRBV7-9 and TRBJ2-2, the full variable domain reads DTGVSQNPRHKITKRGQNVTFRCDPISEHNRLYWYRQTLGQGPEFLTYFQNEAQLEKSRLLSDRFSAERPKGSFSTLEIQRTEQGDSAMYLCASIAGPSGSGVGAGELFFGEGSRLTVL.

The gene calls are TRBV20-1 and TRBJ1-2; TRBD1 is a possible D gene (5 bases). The CDR3 loop spans 13 amino acids. Looked up from germline, CDR1 is DFQATT and CDR2 is SNEGSKA (reference sequence). CDR3 in amino acids: CTPKVGDLDGYTF. CDR3 DNA sequence: TGCACCCCTAAGGTCGGGGACCTGGATGGCTACACCTTC.

This clonotype was seen only a few times. The rearrangement links TRBV7-6 to TRBJ2-2, with a weak D call TRBD1 (6 bases). CDR1 and CDR2 from the germline V gene are SGHVS and FNYEAQ. This CDR3 has 14 amino acids. Between the trimmed V and J ends, which lost 6 bases and 4 bases, there was a span of 12 bases. This CDR3 is CASRSGQITGELFF. The DNA of the CDR3 is TGTGCCAGCAGATCCGGACAGATCACCGGGGAGCTGTTTTTT.

The chain uses TRBV15 and TRBJ1-2, with D uncertain. The CDR3 has 12 amino acids. CDR1 LNHNV and CDR2 YYDKDF come from the germline V gene (reference sequence). V was trimmed by 0 bases and J by 6 bases, leaving 5 bases between them. DNA for the CDR3: TGTGCCACCAGCAGAGAGTTCAATGGCTACACCTTC. This sequence encodes CATSREFNGYTF.

This clonotype has only a few counts. This chain uses TRBV9 with TRBJ1-1; tentatively, D is TRBD1 (5 bases). CDR1 is SGDLS and CDR2 is YYNGEE in the germline V gene. This CDR3 comprises 16 residues. Trimming removed 0 bases at V and 2 bases at J, with 14 bases between. The CDR3 bases are TGTGCCAGCAGCGTAGTGGCCGGGACGGCAAACACTGAAGCTTTCTTT. It yields the protein CASSVVAGTANTEAFF.

In its sample, this clonotype was seen a few times. The chain uses TRBV5-1 and TRBJ2-7, with D perhaps TRBD1 (6 bases). Trimming left V 1 base short and J 6 bases short, with 14 bases between. The CDR3 has 14 residues. Germline loops: CDR1 SGHRS, CDR2 YFSETQ. CDR3 protein: CASSLTGTDGEQYF. Written as DNA, the CDR3 is TGCGCCAGCAGCTTGACAGGGACGGATGGCGAGCAGTACTTC.

This chain links TRBV29-1 with TRBJ2-1; maybe TRBD2 (5 bases). The CDR3 is 14 residues long. Germline V gene lookup returns CDR1 SQVTM and CDR2 ANQGSEA. V lost 6 bases, J lost 1 base, and 13 bases lay in between. CDR3 DNA sequence: TGCAGCGTCGGATCTAGCCCTTCCTACAATGAGCAGTTCTTC. Translation gives CSVGSSPSYNEQFF.

V gene TRBV20-1 combines with J gene TRBJ2-5, with D unclear. The CDR3 runs to 12 residues. With 3 bases removed from V and 2 bases from J, the gap between germline ends came to 7 bases. Germline values: CDR1 DFQATT, CDR2 SNEGSKA (reference sequence). The CDR3 here is CSASVGQETQYF. The CDR3 DNA reads as TGCAGTGCTAGTGTGGGACAAGAGACCCAGTACTTC.

The CDR3 sequence is CASSQGTAYGYTF. CDR3 in DNA: TGTGCCAGCAGCCAGGGGACAGCCTATGGCTACACCTTC. The chain combines TRBV3-1 with TRBJ1-2; 7 bases map to TRBD1. The CDR3 is made up of 13 amino acids. V lost 3 bases, J lost 4 bases, and 2 bases stayed unmatched. Germline loops: CDR1 LGHDT, CDR2 YNNKEL (reference sequence).

The chain carries TRBV14 and TRBJ2-7, with a weak D call TRBD1 (8 bases). The V and J ends lost 4 bases and 5 bases respectively, with 15 bases between them. Germline V gene lookup returns CDR1 SGHDN and CDR2 FVKESK. CDR3 length: 14 residues. The DNA of the CDR3 is TGTGCCAGCAGCCCAATAACAGGGGGGGACGAGCAGTACTTC. Translating gives CASSPITGGDEQYF.

The chain joins TRBV2 to TRBJ2-5, with 7 positions matching TRBD2. The CDR3 spans 15 residues. The germline V gene has CDR1 SNHLY and CDR2 FYNNEI. Trimming cost V 0 bases and J 3 bases; bases outside gene matches: 4. The CDR3 here is CASSEAGLAEETQYF. The CDR3 DNA follows: TGTGCCAGCAGTGAAGCTGGGCTAGCGGAAGAGACCCAGTACTTC.

CDR3 sequence: CASSPFRELYNEQFF. The CDR3 DNA follows: TGCGCCAGCAGCCCCTTTCGGGAGTTATACAATGAGCAGTTCTTC. V is TRBV4-1 and J is TRBJ2-1; D might be TRBD2 (6 bases). V lost 4 bases to trimming and J lost 4 bases, with 14 bases between them. Germline V gives CDR1 MGHRA, CDR2 YSYEKL. The CDR3 extends over 15 amino acids.

This clonotype was seen a handful of times. The chain uses TRBV28 and TRBJ1-5, with 8 nucleotides matching TRBD1. From germline, CDR1 is MDHEN and CDR2 SYDVKM. V trimming: 3 bases; J trimming: 7 bases; junction bases outside the gene matches: 8. The CDR3 totals 15 residues. In nucleotides, the CDR3 is TGTGCCAGCAGTTTGCGGGCAGGGGGCCGACAGCCCCAGCATTTT. Translating gives CASSLRAGGRQPQHF.

This clonotype was seen only a few times. V is TRBV5-4 and J is TRBJ2-1; D gene ambiguous. The germline V gene encodes CDR1 SGHNT and CDR2 YYREEE (reference sequence). Trimming removed 0 bases from V and 0 bases from J, with 10 bases in between. This CDR3 has 16 residues. CDR3 loop: CASSLDPLGSYNEQFF. CDR3 sequence (DNA): TGTGCCAGCAGCTTGGATCCCCTGGGCTCCTACAATGAGCAGTTCTTC.

The chain has TRBV3-1 and TRBJ2-1; D not resolved. Trimming took 3 bases from V and 4 from J, leaving 7 bases between them. The length of the CDR3 is 13 residues. Germline assignment: CDR1 LGHDT and CDR2 YNNKEL (reference sequence). The CDR3 here is CASSQVTYNEQFF. CDR3 DNA: TGTGCCAGCAGCCAGGTGACTTACAATGAGCAGTTCTTC.